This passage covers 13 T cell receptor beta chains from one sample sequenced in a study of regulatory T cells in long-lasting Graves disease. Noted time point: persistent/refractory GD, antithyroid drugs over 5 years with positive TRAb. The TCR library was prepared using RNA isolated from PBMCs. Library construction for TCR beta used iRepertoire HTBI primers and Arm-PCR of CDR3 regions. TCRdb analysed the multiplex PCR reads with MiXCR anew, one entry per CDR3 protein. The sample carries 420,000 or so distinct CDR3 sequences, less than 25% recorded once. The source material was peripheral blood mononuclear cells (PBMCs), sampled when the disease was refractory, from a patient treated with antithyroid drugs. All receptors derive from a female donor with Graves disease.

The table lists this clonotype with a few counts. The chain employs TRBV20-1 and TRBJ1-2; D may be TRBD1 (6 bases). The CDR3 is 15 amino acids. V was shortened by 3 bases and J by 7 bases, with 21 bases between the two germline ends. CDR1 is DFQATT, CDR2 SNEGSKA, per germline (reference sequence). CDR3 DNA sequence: TGCAGTGCTAGTTCCACTGTTGGCAGGGGCACTGGCTACACCTTC. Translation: CSASSTVGRGTGYTF.

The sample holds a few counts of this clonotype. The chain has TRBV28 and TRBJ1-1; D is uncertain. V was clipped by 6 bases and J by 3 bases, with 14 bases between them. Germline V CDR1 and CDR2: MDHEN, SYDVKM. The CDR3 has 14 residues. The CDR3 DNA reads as TGTGCCAGCAGGGCTCCCGTCGCCGACACTGAAGCTTTCTTT. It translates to CASRAPVADTEAFF.

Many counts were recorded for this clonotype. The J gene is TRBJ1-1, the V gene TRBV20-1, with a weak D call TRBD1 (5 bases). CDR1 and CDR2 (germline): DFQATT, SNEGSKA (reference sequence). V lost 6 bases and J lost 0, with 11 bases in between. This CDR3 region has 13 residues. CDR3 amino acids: CSAPDRLNTEAFF. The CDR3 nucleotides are TGCAGTGCACCCGACAGACTGAACACTGAAGCTTTCTTT.

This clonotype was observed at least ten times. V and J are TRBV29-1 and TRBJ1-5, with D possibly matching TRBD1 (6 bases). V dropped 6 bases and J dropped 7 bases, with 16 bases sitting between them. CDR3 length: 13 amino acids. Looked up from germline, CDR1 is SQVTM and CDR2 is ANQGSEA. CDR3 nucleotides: TGCAGCGTGCAACAGGGTGGAGGCCAGCCCCAGCATTTT. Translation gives CSVQQGGGQPQHF.

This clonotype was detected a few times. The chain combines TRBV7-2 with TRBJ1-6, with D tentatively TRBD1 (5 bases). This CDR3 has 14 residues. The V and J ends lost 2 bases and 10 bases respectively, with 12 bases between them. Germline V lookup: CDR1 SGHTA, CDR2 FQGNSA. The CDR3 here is CASSLSGYRSPLHF. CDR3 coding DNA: TGTGCCAGCAGCTTATCGGGGTACAGGTCACCCCTCCACTTT. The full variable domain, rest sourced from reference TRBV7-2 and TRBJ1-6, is GAGVSQSPSNKVTEKGKDVELRCDPISGHTALYWYRQSLGQGLEFLIYFQGNSAPDKSGLPSDRFSAERTGGSVSTLTIQRTQQEDSAVYLCASSLSGYRSPLHFGNGTRLTVT.

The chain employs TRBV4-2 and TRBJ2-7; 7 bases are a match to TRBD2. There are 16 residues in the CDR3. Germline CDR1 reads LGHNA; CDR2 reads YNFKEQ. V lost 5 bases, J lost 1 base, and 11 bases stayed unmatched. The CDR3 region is CASSTRTRATSYEQYF. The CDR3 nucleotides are TGTGCCAGCAGCACCCGGACTAGAGCTACTTCCTACGAGCAGTACTTC.

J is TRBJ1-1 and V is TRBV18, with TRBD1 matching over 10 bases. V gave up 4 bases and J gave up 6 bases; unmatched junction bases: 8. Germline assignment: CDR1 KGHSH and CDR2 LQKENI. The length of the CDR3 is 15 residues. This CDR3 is CASSQDRGQFAEAFF. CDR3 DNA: TGTGCCAGCTCACAAGACAGGGGGCAATTCGCTGAAGCTTTCTTT.

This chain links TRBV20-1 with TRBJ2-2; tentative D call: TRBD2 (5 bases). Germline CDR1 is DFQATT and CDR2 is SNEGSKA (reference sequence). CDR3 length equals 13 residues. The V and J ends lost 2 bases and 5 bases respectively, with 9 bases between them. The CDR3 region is CSARKTGTGELFF. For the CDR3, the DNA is TGCAGTGCTAGAAAGACGGGAACCGGGGAGCTGTTTTTT.

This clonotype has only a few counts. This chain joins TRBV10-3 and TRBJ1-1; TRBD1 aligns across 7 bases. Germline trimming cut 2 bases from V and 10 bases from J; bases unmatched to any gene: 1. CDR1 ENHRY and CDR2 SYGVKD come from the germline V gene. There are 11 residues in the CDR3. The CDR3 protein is CAISEAGGAFF. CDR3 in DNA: TGTGCCATCAGTGAGGCAGGGGGAGCTTTCTTT.

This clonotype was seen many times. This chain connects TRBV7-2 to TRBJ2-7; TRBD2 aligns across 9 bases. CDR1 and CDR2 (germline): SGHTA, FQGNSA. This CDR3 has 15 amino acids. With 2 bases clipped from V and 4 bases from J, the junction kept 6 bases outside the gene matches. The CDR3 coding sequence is TGTGCCAGCAGCTTATCAGCTAGCGGGATGTACGAGCAGTACTTC. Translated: CASSLSASGMYEQYF.

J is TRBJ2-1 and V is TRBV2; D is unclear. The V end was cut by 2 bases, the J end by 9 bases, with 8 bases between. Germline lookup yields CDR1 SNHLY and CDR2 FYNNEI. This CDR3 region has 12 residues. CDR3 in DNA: TGTGCCAGCAGTGAATACTCCGGTGAGCAGTTCTTC. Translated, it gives CASSEYSGEQFF.

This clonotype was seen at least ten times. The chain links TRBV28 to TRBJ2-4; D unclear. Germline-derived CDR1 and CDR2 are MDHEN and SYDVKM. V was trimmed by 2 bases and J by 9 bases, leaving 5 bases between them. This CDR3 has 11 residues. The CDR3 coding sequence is TGTGCCAGCAGTTTAAATGGCATTCAGTACTTC. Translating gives CASSLNGIQYF.

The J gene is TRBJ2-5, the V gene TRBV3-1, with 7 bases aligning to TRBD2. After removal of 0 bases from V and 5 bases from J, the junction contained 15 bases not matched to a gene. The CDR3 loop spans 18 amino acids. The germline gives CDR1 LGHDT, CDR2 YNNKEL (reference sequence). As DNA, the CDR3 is TGTGCCAGCAGCCAAGAAAATGTGGGAGGGCCCGTCTTGGAGACCCAGTACTTC. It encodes CASSQENVGGPVLETQYF.